This TCR beta chain was captured by sequencing in a study of blood T cells in healthy people across ages. Study-wide background: Per every two T cells, about one barcoded beta molecule was captured by template switching.

The CDR3 is 13 amino acids. The germline V gene encodes CDR1 SGHTA and CDR2 FQGNSA. V gave up 5 bases and J gave up 11 bases, with 18 bases separating them. A second PCR, run for roughly 7 to 11 cycles, used a sample-barcoded 5' primer plus a J-beta primer mix. Each cDNA molecule received a tag from a template-switch adaptor that had 12 random nucleotides. TCRdb re-derived calls from the 5' RACE reads in MiXCR, one entry per CDR3 protein. The sample has some 790,000 distinct CDR3 sequences, less than 35% seen once. Points from the study as a whole: The authors considered diversity estimates from one million T cells to be underestimates. Roughly linear declines in TCR beta diversity per million T cells occurred with age.

Concerning this clonotype: Its specificity is unknown. A much larger clone differs from this one at a single base, so this may be a read error.

Sequencing was performed on blood. J is TRBJ2-5 and V is TRBV7-2, with TRBD1 as a possible D gene (6 bases). This clonotype was sampled from a woman aged 80 or over in good health. The DNA of the CDR3 is TGTGCCAGCAGCCAAGGACAGTACAATGAGCAGTACTTC. Its protein is CASSQGQYNEQYF.